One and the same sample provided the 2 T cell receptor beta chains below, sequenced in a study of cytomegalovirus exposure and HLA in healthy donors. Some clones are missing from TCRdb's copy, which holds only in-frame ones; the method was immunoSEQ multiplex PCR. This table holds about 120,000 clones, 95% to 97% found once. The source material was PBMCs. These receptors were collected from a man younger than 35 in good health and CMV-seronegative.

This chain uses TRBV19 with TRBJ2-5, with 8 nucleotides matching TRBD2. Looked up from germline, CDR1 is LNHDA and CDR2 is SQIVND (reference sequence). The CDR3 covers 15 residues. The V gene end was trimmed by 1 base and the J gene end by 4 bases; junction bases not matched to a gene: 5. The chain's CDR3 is CASSIVSLAGETQYF. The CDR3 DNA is TGTGCCAGTAGTATAGTTTCCCTAGCGGGAGAGACCCAGTACTTC.

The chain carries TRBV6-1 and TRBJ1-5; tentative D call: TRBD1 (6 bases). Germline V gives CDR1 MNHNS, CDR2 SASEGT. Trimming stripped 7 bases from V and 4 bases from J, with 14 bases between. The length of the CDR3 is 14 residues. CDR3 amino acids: CASNEDRTNQPQHF. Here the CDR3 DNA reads TGTGCCAGCAACGAAGACAGGACTAATCAGCCCCAGCATTTT.